This T cell receptor beta chain appears in the sequencing data of a study of T cell repertoires in cytomegalovirus infection. In the study overall: Used in the study were CMV epitopes, some recently identified and HLA-C-restricted, others well-studied and HLA-B-restricted. The public TCR beta signatures pointed to both CMV infection and matching HLA type.

TCRdb re-analysed the reads in MiXCR, keeping a single row per CDR3 protein. The data hold some 940,000 distinct CDR3 sequences, with approximately 31% observed a single time. Whole-study findings and limits: Ex vivo, HLA-C-restricted CMV-specific TCR beta clonotypes prevailed over the rest of the response. Cumulative public TCR beta family frequency identified carriers of CMV plus the relevant HLA.

As regards this clonotype: Its cognate antigen is unknown.

Trimming took off 4 bases at V and 2 bases at J, with 15 bases between the two ends. Germline V lookup: CDR1 SQVTM, CDR2 ANQGSEA. The CDR3 contains 14 residues. The sequence came from a human donor in good health (CMV status not recorded). Some clones in this sample may be carry-over from other donors' samples. The input for sequencing was cultured CD8+ T cells from PBMCs, taken from culture after CMV antigen stimulation. The rearrangement uses TRBV29-1 and TRBJ2-7; D tentatively reads TRBD1 or TRBD2 (5 bases each). This CDR3 reads CSVVGTELAYEQYF. For the CDR3, the DNA is TGCAGCGTTGTCGGGACCGAGCTCGCCTACGAGCAGTACTTC.